This T cell receptor (beta chain) derives from a study of patients and donors after allogeneic stem cell transplantation. Trimming stripped 3 bases from V and 4 bases from J, with 12 bases between. The germline V gene encodes CDR1 ENHRY and CDR2 SYGVKD. The CDR3 sequence is 14 residues long. TCRdb passed the RT-PCR reads through MiXCR, listing each CDR3 protein once. This repertoire shows 90,000 to 120,000 distinct CDR3 sequences, approximately 40% found once; its top ten account for roughly 30%. The clonotype originates from a human donor who was either an allogeneic HSCT recipient or a stem cell or donor lymphocyte infusion donor (not recorded which). It is not recorded whose cells these are; they may come from a transplant donor. Sequenced material: blood, either unsorted or a sorted T cell fraction (not recorded which). The chain employs TRBV10-3 and TRBJ2-5; tentatively, D is TRBD1 (6 bases). This chain's CDR3 is CAISDRGVGETQYF. DNA for the CDR3: TGTGCCATCAGTGACAGGGGAGTTGGAGAGACCCAGTACTTC.